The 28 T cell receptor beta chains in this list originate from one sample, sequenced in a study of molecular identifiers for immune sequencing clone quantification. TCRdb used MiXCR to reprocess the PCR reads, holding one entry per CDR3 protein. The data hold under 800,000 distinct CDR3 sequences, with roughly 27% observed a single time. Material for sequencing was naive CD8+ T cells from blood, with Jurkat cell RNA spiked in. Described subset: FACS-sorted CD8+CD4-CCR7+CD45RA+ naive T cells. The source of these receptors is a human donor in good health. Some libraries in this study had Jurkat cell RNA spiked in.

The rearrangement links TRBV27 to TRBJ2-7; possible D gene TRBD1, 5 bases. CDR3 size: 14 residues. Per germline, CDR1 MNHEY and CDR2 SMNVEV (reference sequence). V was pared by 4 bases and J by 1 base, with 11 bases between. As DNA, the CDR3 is TGTGCCAGCAGTTCGACAGAAGCTTCCTACGAGCAGTACTTC. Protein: CASSSTEASYEQYF.

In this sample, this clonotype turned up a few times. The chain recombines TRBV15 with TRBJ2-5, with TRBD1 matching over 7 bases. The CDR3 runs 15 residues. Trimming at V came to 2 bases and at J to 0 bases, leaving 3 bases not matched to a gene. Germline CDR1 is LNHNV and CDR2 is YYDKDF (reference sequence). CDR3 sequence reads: CATSRQTGYQETQYF. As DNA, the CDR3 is TGTGCCACCAGCAGACAGACAGGGTACCAAGAGACCCAGTACTTC.

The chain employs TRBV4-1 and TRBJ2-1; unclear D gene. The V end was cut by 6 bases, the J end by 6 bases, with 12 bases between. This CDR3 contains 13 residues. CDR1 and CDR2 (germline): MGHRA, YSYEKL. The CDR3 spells CASRPDGPNEQFF. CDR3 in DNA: TGCGCCAGCAGACCGGACGGTCCCAATGAGCAGTTCTTC.

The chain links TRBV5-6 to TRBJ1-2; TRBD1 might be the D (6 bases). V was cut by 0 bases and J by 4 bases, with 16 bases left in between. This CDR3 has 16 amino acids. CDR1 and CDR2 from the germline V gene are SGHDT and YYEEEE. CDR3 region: CASSLAMGGQIYGYTF. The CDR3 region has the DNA TGTGCCAGCAGCTTGGCCATGGGGGGGCAAATCTATGGCTACACCTTC.

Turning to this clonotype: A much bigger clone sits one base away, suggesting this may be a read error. The CDR3 reads CATSPVDTEAFF. The CDR3 coding sequence is TGTGCCACCAGCCCCGTAGACACTGAAGCTTTCTTT. The chain has TRBV7-2 and TRBJ1-1; D gene ambiguous. CDR1 and CDR2 from the germline V gene are SGHTA and FQGNSA. The CDR3 consists of 12 residues.

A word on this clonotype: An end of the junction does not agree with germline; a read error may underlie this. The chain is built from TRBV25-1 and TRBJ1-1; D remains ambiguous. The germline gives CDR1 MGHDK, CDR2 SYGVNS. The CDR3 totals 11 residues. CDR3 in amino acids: CASSLGTDAFF. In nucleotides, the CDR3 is TGTGCCAGCAGCCTAGGTACTGACGCTTTCTTT.

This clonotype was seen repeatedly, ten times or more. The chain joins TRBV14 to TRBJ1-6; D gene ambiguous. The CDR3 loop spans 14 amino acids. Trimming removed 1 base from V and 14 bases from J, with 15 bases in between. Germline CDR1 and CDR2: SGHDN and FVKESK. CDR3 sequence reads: CASSQVTLPAALHF. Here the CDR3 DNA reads TGTGCCAGCAGCCAAGTTACTTTGCCGGCGGCCCTCCACTTT.

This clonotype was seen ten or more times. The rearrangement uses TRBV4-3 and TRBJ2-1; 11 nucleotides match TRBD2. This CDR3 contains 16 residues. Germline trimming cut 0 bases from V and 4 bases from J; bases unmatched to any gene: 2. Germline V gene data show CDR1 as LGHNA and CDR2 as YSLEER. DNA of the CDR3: TGCGCCAGCAGCCAAGATGGACTAGCGGGTTACAATGAGCAGTTCTTC. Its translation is CASSQDGLAGYNEQFF.

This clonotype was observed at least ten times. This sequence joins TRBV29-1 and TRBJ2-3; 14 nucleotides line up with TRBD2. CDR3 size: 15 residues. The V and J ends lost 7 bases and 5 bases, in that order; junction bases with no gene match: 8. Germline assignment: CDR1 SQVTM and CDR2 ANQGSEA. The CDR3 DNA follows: TGCAGCGGAGGACTAGCGGGAGGTGCGCAAGATACGCAGTATTTT. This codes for CSGGLAGGAQDTQYF.

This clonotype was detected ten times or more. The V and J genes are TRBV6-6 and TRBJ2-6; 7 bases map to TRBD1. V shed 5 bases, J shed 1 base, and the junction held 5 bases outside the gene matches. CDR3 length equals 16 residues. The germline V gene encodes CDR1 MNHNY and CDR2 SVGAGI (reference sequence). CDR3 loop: CASSPRQGSGANVLTF. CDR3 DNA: TGTGCCAGCAGTCCCCGACAGGGATCTGGGGCCAACGTCCTGACTTTC.

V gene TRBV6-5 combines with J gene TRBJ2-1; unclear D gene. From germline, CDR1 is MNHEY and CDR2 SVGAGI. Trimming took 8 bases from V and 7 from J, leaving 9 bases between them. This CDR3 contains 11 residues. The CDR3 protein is CASHLLNEQFF. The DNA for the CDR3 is TGTGCCAGCCACCTTTTAAATGAGCAGTTCTTC.

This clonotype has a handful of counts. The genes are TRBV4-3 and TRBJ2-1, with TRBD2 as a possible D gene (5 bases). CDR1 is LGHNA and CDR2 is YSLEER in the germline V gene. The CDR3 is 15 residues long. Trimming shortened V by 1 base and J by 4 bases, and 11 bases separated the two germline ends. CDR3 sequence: CASSQARREYNEQFF. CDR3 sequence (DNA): TGCGCCAGCAGCCAAGCCAGAAGGGAGTACAATGAGCAGTTCTTC.

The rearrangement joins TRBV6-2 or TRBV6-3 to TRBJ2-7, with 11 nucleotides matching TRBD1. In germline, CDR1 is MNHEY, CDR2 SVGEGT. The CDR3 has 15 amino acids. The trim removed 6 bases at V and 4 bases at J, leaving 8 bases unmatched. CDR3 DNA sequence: TGTGCCAGCAGATCCAGCGGACAGGGGGCGTACGAGCAGTACTTC. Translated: CASRSSGQGAYEQYF.

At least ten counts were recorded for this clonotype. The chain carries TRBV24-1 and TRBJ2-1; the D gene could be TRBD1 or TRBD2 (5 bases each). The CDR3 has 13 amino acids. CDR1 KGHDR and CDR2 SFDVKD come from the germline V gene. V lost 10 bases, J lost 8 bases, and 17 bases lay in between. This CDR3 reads CATDGTGIDEQFF. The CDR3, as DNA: TGTGCCACTGACGGGACCGGGATAGATGAGCAGTTCTTC.

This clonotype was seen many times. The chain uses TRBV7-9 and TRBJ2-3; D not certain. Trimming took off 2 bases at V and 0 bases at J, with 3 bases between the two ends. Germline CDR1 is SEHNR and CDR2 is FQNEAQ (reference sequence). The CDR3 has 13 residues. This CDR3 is CASSLPSTDTQYF. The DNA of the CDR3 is TGTGCCAGCAGCTTACCTAGCACAGATACGCAGTATTTT.

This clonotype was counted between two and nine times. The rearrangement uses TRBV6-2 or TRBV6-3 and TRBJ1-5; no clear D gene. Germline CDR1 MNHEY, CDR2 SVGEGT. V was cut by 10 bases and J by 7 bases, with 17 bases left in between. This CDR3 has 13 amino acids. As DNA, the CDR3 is TGTGCCACCTGGGGTGCCGGGAACCAGCCCCAGCATTTT. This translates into CATWGAGNQPQHF.

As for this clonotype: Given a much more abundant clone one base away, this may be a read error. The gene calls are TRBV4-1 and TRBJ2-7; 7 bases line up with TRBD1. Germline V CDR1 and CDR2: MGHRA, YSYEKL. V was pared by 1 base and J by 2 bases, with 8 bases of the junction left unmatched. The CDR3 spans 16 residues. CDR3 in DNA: TGCGCCAGCAGCCAAGGCCCGGGACAGCCACCCTACGAGCAGTACTTC. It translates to CASSQGPGQPPYEQYF.

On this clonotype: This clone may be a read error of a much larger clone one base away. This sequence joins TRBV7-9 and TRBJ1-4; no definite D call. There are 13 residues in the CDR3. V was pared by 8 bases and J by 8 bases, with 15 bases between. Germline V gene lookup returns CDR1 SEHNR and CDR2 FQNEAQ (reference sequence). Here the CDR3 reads CASGPPAGEKLFF. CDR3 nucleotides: TGTGCCAGCGGCCCCCCGGCGGGGGAAAAACTGTTTTTT.

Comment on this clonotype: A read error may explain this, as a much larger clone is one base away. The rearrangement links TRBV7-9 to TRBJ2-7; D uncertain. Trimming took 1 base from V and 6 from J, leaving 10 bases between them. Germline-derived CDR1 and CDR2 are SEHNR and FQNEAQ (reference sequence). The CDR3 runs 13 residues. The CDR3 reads CASSLGPDGEQYF. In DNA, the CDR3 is TGTGCCAGCAGCTTAGGACCAGACGGCGAGCAGTACTTC.

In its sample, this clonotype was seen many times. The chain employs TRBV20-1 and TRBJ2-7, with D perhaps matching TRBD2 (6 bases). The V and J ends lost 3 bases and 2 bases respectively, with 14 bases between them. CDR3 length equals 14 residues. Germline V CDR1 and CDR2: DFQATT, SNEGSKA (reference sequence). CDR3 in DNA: TGCAGTGCTAGGTTAGCGGCAGGCCCCTACGAGCAGTACTTC. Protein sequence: CSARLAAGPYEQYF.

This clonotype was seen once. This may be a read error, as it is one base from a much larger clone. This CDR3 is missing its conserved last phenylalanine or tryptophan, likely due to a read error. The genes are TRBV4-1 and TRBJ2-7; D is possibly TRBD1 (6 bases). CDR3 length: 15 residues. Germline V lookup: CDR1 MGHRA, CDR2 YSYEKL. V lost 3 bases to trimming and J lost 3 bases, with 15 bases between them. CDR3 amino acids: CASSHGPDSNYEQYL. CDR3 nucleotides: TGCGCCAGCAGCCATGGCCCGGACAGCAACTACGAGCAGTACCTC.

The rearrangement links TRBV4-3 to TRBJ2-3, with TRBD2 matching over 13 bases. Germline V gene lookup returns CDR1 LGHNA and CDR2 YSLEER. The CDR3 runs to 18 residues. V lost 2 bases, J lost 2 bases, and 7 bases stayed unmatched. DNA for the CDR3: TGCGCCAGCAGCCAATCGGGGACTAGCGGGACCCCCACAGATACGCAGTATTTT. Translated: CASSQSGTSGTPTDTQYF.

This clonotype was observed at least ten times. This CDR3 is CSARFPSSYEQYF. As DNA, the CDR3 is TGCAGTGCTAGATTCCCATCCTCCTACGAGCAGTACTTC. The chain employs TRBV20-1 and TRBJ2-7; D is undetermined. CDR1 is DFQATT, CDR2 SNEGSKA, per germline (reference sequence). V was shortened by 2 bases and J by 0 bases, with 8 bases between the two germline ends. CDR3 length equals 13 residues.

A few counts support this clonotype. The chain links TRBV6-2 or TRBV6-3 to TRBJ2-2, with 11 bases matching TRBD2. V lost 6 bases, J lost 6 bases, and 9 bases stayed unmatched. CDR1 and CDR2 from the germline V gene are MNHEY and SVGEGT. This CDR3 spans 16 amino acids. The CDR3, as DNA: TGTGCCAGCAGCCCAATACTAGCGGGAGCCTCCGGGGAGCTGTTTTTT. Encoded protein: CASSPILAGASGELFF.

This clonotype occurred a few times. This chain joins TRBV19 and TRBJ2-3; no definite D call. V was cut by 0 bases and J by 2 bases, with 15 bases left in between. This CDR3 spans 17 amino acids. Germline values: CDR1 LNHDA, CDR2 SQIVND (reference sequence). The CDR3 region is CASSIDPVLMNTDTQYF. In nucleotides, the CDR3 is TGTGCCAGTAGTATAGACCCTGTTTTAATGAACACAGATACGCAGTATTTT.

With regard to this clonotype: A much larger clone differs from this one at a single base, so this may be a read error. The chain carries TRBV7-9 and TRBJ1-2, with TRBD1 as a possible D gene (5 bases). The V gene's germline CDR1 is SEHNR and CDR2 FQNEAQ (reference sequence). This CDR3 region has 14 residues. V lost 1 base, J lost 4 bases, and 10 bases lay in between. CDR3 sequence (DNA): TGTGCCAGCAGCTTAGGGGGCCTGCCCTATGGCTACACCTTC. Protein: CASSLGGLPYGYTF.

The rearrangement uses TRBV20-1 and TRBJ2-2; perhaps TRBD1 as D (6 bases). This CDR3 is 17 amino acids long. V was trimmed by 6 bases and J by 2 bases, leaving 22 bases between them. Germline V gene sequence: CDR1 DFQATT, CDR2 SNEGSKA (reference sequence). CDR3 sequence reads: CSARGLSDTINTGELFF. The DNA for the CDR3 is TGCAGTGCCAGGGGCCTCAGTGACACAATCAACACCGGGGAGCTGTTTTTT.

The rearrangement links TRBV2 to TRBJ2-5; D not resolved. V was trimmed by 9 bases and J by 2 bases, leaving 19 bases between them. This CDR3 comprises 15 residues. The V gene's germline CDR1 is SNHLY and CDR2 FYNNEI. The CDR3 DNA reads TGTGCCAGGCATACCGAAGAGATACATCAAGAGACCCAGTACTTC. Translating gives CARHTEEIHQETQYF.